In its sample, the clone carrying this T cell receptor beta chain was seen many times. The sample is drawn from a study of regulatory T cells in long-lasting Graves disease. The V gene's germline CDR1 is MNHEY and CDR2 SVGAGI. Losses at the gene ends were 2 bases for V and 6 bases for J; bases not matched to a gene: 0. This CDR3 comprises 13 residues. Construction of the TCR beta libraries employed iRepertoire HTBI primers in conjunction with Arm-PCR of CDR3 regions. TCRdb reprocessed the multiplex PCR reads with MiXCR, giving one entry per CDR3 protein. The repertoire consists of more than 450,000 distinct CDR3 sequences, with around 12% occurring once and the leading ten covering around 9.3%. The time point here: newly diagnosed GD, antithyroid drugs for less than 3 months. Researchers made the TCR library from RNA that was extracted from PBMCs. The authors diagnosed Graves' disease using American Thyroid Association guidelines.

These same data were also listed under a study on T cells in Graves' hyperthyroidism and ophthalmopathy.

The source is a young woman with Graves disease. The source material was peripheral blood mononuclear cells (PBMCs), sampled at new diagnosis, from a patient treated with antithyroid drugs. V gene TRBV6-5 combines with J gene TRBJ2-7; 11 bases align to TRBD1. The CDR3 DNA is TGTGCCAGCAGTTACGGGACAGGGGGCGAGCAGTACTTC. Protein sequence: CASSYGTGGEQYF.